The T cell receptor (beta chain) described here comes from a study of cytomegalovirus exposure and HLA in healthy donors. The CDR3 sequence is 14 residues long. Germline V CDR1 and CDR2: SGHTA, FQGNSA. V lost 5 bases and J lost 5; bases outside the gene matches: 5. At sampling all donors were nominally healthy, likely with unrecorded immune exposures. 13 Jbeta primers and 60 Vbeta primers were used for the PCR. Profiled with immunoSEQ multiplex PCR; TCRdb holds only in-frame clones, not every one. The data contain nearly 95,000 clones, 6.5% to 8% of them singletons. Remarks on this clone: Its antigen is still unknown.

The study's findings and limits: Previously analyzed data showed that most TCR beta V segments were productive at a frequency of about 90% or about 30%. Looking again later, the authors saw that most CMV-associated TCR beta chains seemed HLA-restricted.

The chain couples TRBV7-2 to TRBJ2-7; 11 bases are shared with TRBD1. This sequence was found in a man aged 50 to 59 in good health and CMV-seronegative. Sequenced material: PBMCs. CDR3 DNA sequence: TGTGCCAGCAGCCTCGGACAGGGGGCCCACGAGCAGTACTTC. The encoded protein is CASSLGQGAHEQYF.